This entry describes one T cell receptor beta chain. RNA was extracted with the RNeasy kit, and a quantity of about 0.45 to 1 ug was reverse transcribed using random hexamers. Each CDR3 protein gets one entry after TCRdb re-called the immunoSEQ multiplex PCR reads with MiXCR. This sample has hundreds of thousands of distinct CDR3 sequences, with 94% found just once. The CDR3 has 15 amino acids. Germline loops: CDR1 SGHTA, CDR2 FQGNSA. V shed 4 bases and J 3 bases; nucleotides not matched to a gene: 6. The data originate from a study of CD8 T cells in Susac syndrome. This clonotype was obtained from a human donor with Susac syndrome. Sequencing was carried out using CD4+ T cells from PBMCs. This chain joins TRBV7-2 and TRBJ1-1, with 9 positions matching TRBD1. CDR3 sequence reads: CASSWTWTGDTEAFF. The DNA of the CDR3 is TGTGCCAGCAGCTGGACCTGGACAGGGGACACTGAAGCTTTCTTT.